A selection of T cell receptor beta chains follows, all from one sample in a study of OX40 agonist ivuxolimab in advanced cancers. The data were produced by immunoSEQ multiplex PCR, yet TCRdb's version contains in-frame clones alone and is incomplete. The sample includes roughly 48,000 clones, approximately 85% of them seen just once. The sample in question was CD4+ or CD8+ T cells sorted from blood, obtained in a trial of the OX40 agonist ivuxolimab. These TCRs come from an adult with an advanced solid tumor such as melanoma, head and neck, liver or kidney cancer. The conserved cysteine and the conserved F or W are not part of the CDR3 here. Part of the rows lack a size; the others show once, few, many or a class for expanded clones.

abundance | j_gene | v_gene | len | CDR3aa
NA | TRBJ2-1 | TRBV11-1 | 11 | ASSKRRGFEQF
NA | TRBJ2-1 | TRBV5-1 | 15 | ASSPVGRSLSYNEQF
NA | TRBJ1-1 | TRBV28 | 12 | ASSNTGQNTEAF
NA | TRBJ2-3 | TRBV30 | 14 | AWSGGPVTSTDTQY
NA | TRBJ2-7 | TRBV2 | 13 | ASSVLLTGYYEQY
NA | TRBJ2-1 | TRBV14 | 15 | ASSLSWGGSLWNEQF
once | TRBJ2-1 | TRBV2 | 13 | ASSTTRGNYNEQF
NA | TRBJ2-1 | TRBV21-1 | 14 | ASSRAGPRSYNEQF
NA | TRBJ2-1 | TRBV5-4 | 12 | ASSFLAAYNEQF
NA | TRBJ2-1 | TRBV9 | 11 | ASGHAGYNEQF
NA | TRBJ2-1 | TRBV5-1 | 14 | ASSLGLSFFDNEQF
NA | TRBJ2-3 | TRBV9 | 14 | ASSVGLAVSTDTQY
NA | TRBJ2-7 | TRBV6-1 | 12 | ASTGSQGAGEQY
NA | TRBJ1-4 | TRBV2 | 9 | ASSGQEKLF
NA | TRBJ2-7 | TRBV5-4 | 14 | ASSTRGGLNTYEQY
few | TRBJ1-3 | TRBV5-1 | 9 | ASSSGNTIY
NA | TRBJ1-3 | TRBV5-1 | 12 | ASSSGDSGNTIY
NA | TRBJ2-5 | TRBV10-3 | 15 | AISESSSGRTQETQY
NA | TRBJ1-2 | TRBV21-1 | 12 | ASSARKGVDGYT
once | TRBJ2-7 | TRBV5-1 | 13 | ASRYLAGDTYEQY
NA | TRBJ1-2 | TRBV7-8 | 10 | ASSQGLGGYT
NA | TRBJ2-2 | TRBV18 | 15 | ASSPSSQGANTGELF
NA | TRBJ1-2 | TRBV18 | 13 | ASSPGSGDDYGYT
NA | TRBJ1-1 | TRBV5-1 | 14 | ASSLEIPGANTEAF
NA | TRBJ1-2 | TRBV28 | 12 | ASSLGAGGDGYT
NA | TRBJ2-3 | TRBV29-1 | 15 | SVGGLAGEGGTDTQY
NA | TRBJ2-7 | TRBV6-1 | 12 | ASSERFGGDEQY
NA | TRBJ2-5 | TRBV18 | 11 | ASSAASDETQY
NA | TRBJ2-7 | TRBV10-1 | 12 | ARILGLDAYEQY
NA | TRBJ2-1 | TRBV7-9 | 15 | ASSYGLAGGEGDEQF
few | TRBJ1-1 | TRBV11-2 | 12 | ASSLQGGATEAF
once | TRBJ2-7 | TRBV6-5 | 12 | ASSEVGHSYEQY
few | TRBJ1-1 | TRBV28 | 12 | ASSLPQGWTEAF
NA | TRBJ2-5 | TRBV5-1 | 13 | ASSFSATEKETQY
NA | TRBJ1-2 | TRBV6-1 | 14 | ASSEGPGQANYGYT
NA | TRBJ2-1 | TRBV7-3 | 12 | ASSLTGIVNEQF
NA | TRBJ2-2 | TRBV19 | 15 | ASSIYRTGRNTGELF
NA | TRBJ1-5 | TRBV4-2 | 11 | ASSQRTDQPQH
NA | TRBJ2-7 | TRBV6-5 | 13 | ASSPVPGQAYEQY
once | TRBJ1-2 | TRBV6-1 | 11 | ASSEEPGDGYT
NA | TRBJ2-3 | TRBV4-2 | 14 | ASSQFIAGLGDTQY
once | TRBJ2-1 | TRBV6-4 | 11 | ASSRTSESEQF
NA | TRBJ1-1 | TRBV2 | 12 | ASSPGSMNTEAF
NA | TRBJ2-7 | TRBV5-1 | 14 | ASSNSRAGESYEQY
NA | TRBJ2-3 | TRBV19 | 12 | ASGTSGSTDTQY
NA | TRBJ2-3 | TRBV19 | 12 | ASKSSGSTDTQY
NA | TRBJ2-7 | TRBV4-2 | 13 | ASSQGGSGTYEQY
NA | TRBJ2-1 | TRBV5-4 | 14 | ASSPSPGTDYNEQF
NA | TRBJ1-3 | TRBV10-3 | 11 | AIGGTVGNTIY
NA | TRBJ2-7 | TRBV28 | 13 | ASSSPGSDSYEQY
NA | TRBJ1-5 | TRBV5-8 | 15 | ASSSGRDRGRGQPQH
NA | TRBJ1-2 | TRBV19 | 12 | ASSPGQARNGYT
NA | TRBJ2-5 | TRBV5-5 | 11 | ASSFGGKETQY
few | TRBJ2-2 | TRBV18 | 13 | ASSPDNSGTGELF
NA | TRBJ2-2 | TRBV9 | 13 | ASSAGLAATGELF
NA | TRBJ1-6 | TRBV28 | 14 | ASSSSRWSYNSPLH
NA | TRBJ2-3 | TRBV19 | 12 | ASSSGSYTDTQY
few | TRBJ2-5 | TRBV5-4 | 12 | ASSLVGNQETQY
NA | TRBJ2-2 | TRBV4-1 | 16 | ASSQKSPGGLKAGELF